Below are 18 T cell receptor beta chains sequenced from a single sample in a study of T-cell memory formation after mild COVID-19. TCRdb analysed the 5' RACE reads with MiXCR anew, one entry per CDR3 protein. The sample holds 290,000 or so distinct CDR3 sequences, approximately 19% seen once. The sample taken for sequencing was PBMCs or a T cell subset sorted from them (not recorded which). The receptors originated from a man younger than 35 who had mild COVID-19 (a few samples of this study predate the infection). Cell type and time point are not known.

J is TRBJ2-3 and V is TRBV5-1, with D possibly being TRBD2 (6 bases). Trimming stripped 3 bases from V and 3 bases from J, with 23 bases between. Germline CDR1 is SGHRS and CDR2 is YFSETQ. There are 18 residues in the CDR3. CDR3 sequence: CASSWEAGAPEGTDTQYF. As DNA, the CDR3 is TGCGCCAGCAGCTGGGAGGCCGGGGCCCCCGAGGGAACAGATACGCAGTATTTT.

This clonotype occurred many times. This rearrangement joins TRBV4-1 to TRBJ1-1; D is perhaps TRBD1 (6 bases). In germline, CDR1 is MGHRA, CDR2 YSYEKL. The CDR3 covers 14 residues. V dropped 5 bases and J dropped 5 bases, with 15 bases sitting between them. The CDR3 DNA reads as TGCGCCAGCAGCGTATACAGGGTAGGGACTGAAGCTTTCTTT. This gives the protein CASSVYRVGTEAFF.

This clonotype was counted between two and nine times. The chain carries TRBV7-2 and TRBJ1-5, with 9 positions matching TRBD1. CDR3 length: 15 residues. Germline-derived CDR1 and CDR2 are SGHTA and FQGNSA. Trimming took 7 bases from V and 2 from J; bases not matched to a gene: 6. The CDR3 loop reads CASTSGTGRNQPQHF. The DNA for the CDR3 is TGTGCCAGCACCTCCGGGACAGGGCGCAATCAGCCCCAGCATTTT.

This clonotype was seen only a few times. J is TRBJ2-3 and V is TRBV6-5; D perhaps matches TRBD2 (6 bases). CDR3 length: 13 amino acids. Germline V gene data show CDR1 as MNHEY and CDR2 as SVGAGI. V was pared by 7 bases and J by 0 bases, with 8 bases between. The CDR3: CASIAGSTDTQYF. As DNA, the CDR3 is TGTGCCAGCATTGCGGGGAGCACAGATACGCAGTATTTT.

The V call is TRBV7-9, the J call TRBJ2-3; no firm D call. Germline-derived CDR1 and CDR2 are SEHNR and FQNEAQ (reference sequence). The ends were cut back, 4 bases at V and 6 bases at J, with 8 bases in the middle. This CDR3 comprises 12 residues. The CDR3 DNA is TGTGCCAGCAGCTCCTATGTGGATACGCAGTATTTT. Its translation: CASSSYVDTQYF. Complete variable domain (other parts from reference TRBV7-9 and TRBJ2-3): DTGVSQNPRHKITKRGQNVTFRCDPISEHNRLYWYRQTLGQGPEFLTYFQNEAQLEKSRLLSDRFSAERPKGSFSTLEIQRTEQGDSAMYLCASSSYVDTQYFGPGTRLTVL.

The gene calls are TRBV29-1 and TRBJ2-1; 10 bases fit TRBD1. CDR3 length equals 15 residues. Germline lookup yields CDR1 SQVTM and CDR2 ANQGSEA. Trimming took 8 bases from V and 6 from J; bases not matched to a gene: 13. CDR3 nucleotide sequence: TGCAGCACCTCCCCGACGGGGACAGGGGTCAATGAGCAGTTCTTC. It encodes CSTSPTGTGVNEQFF.

This sequence joins TRBV27 and TRBJ1-6; D perhaps matches TRBD1 (5 bases). The germline CDR1 and CDR2 sequences are MNHEY and SMNVEV (reference sequence). The CDR3 is made up of 12 amino acids. Trimming took off 7 bases at V and 12 bases at J, with 13 bases between the two ends. CDR3 coding DNA: TGTGCCAGCATGGGGGTAGGCGGACCCCTCCACTTT. It codes for CASMGVGGPLHF.

This sequence joins TRBV5-4 and TRBJ2-7; D may be TRBD1 (6 bases). Germline CDR1 and CDR2: SGHNT and YYREEE (reference sequence). V dropped 1 base and J dropped 2 bases, with 16 bases sitting between them. The CDR3 runs 16 residues. The CDR3 loop is CASSLLNGQTPYEQYV. The DNA of the CDR3 is TGTGCCAGCAGCTTGTTGAATGGACAGACGCCCTACGAGCAGTACGTC.

This clonotype came up a few times. V is TRBV20-1 and J is TRBJ1-2; D may be TRBD1 (6 bases). The V end was cut by 7 bases, the J end by 2 bases, with 14 bases between. This CDR3 is 13 amino acids long. The germline CDR1 and CDR2 sequences are DFQATT and SNEGSKA (reference sequence). CDR3 sequence reads: CSVQGPTNYGYTF. In nucleotides, the CDR3 is TGCAGTGTTCAGGGGCCTACGAACTATGGCTACACCTTC.

The CDR3 DNA reads as TGCGCCAGCAGCAGAGCGGGCTCTAACACCGGGGAGCTGTTTTTT. Translated, it gives CASSRAGSNTGELFF. This chain connects TRBV5-1 to TRBJ2-2, with D possibly matching TRBD2 (6 bases). There are 15 residues in the CDR3. Germline-derived CDR1 and CDR2 are SGHRS and YFSETQ. V was cut by 4 bases and J by 2 bases, with 12 bases left in between. Full variable domain (rest looked up from reference TRBV5-1 and TRBJ2-2): KAGVTQTPRYLIKTRGQQVTLSCSPISGHRSVSWYQQTPGQGLQFLFEYFSETQRNKGNFPGRFSGRQFSNSRSEMNVSTLELGDSALYLCASSRAGSNTGELFFGEGSRLTVL.

The chain carries TRBV20-1 and TRBJ1-1; TRBD1 agrees at 7 bases. Germline CDR1 reads DFQATT; CDR2 reads SNEGSKA (reference sequence). The CDR3 spans 12 residues. The CDR3 reads CRALGGNTEAFF. The CDR3 bases are TGCAGGGCCCTAGGGGGCAACACTGAAGCTTTCTTT.

The gene calls are TRBV5-6 and TRBJ2-3; 7 bases match TRBD2. The CDR3 extends over 17 amino acids. The J segment lost 0 bases and the V segment lost 1 base, leaving 8 bases of the junction unmatched. Germline CDR1 and CDR2: SGHDT and YYEEEE. CDR3 in DNA: TGTGCCAGCAGCTTGTTCCCCGGGGGGAAAAGCACAGATACGCAGTATTTT. Translating it yields CASSLFPGGKSTDTQYF.

The chain has TRBV7-2 and TRBJ2-7; D is unclear. This CDR3 spans 15 amino acids. The V gene lost 6 bases and the J gene lost 0 bases, with 15 bases spanning the gap. Looked up from germline, CDR1 is SGHTA and CDR2 is FQGNSA. CDR3 sequence (DNA): TGTGCCAGCAGGCTCTCTCGATCGAGCTCCTACGAGCAGTACTTC. Translated, it gives CASRLSRSSSYEQYF.

This clonotype appeared a few times. V and J are TRBV5-1 and TRBJ1-4, with TRBD1 matching over 8 bases. The ends lost 0 bases at V and 8 bases at J; junction bases unmatched: 6. This CDR3 is 15 amino acids long. Germline V gives CDR1 SGHRS, CDR2 YFSETQ. In DNA form, the CDR3 reads TGCGCCAGCAGCTTGGGTGACAGGGGAGCCGAAAAACTGTTTTTT. This codes for CASSLGDRGAEKLFF.

This chain uses TRBV19 with TRBJ1-1; D is unresolved. Per germline, CDR1 LNHDA and CDR2 SQIVND (reference sequence). This CDR3 contains 14 residues. Trimming pared 6 bases from V and 4 bases from J, leaving 15 bases between. CDR3 bases: TGTGCCAGTAGACAAGGGTATGGAGGCACTGAAGCTTTCTTT. Translated, it gives CASRQGYGGTEAFF.

This clonotype was counted only a few times. The chain links TRBV7-2 to TRBJ1-3; possibly TRBD1 for D (6 bases). The germline gives CDR1 SGHTA, CDR2 FQGNSA. The CDR3 consists of 17 residues. Deletions cut 5 bases from V and 0 bases from J, with 17 bases between. CDR3 protein: CASSVWGRPSSGNTIYF. The DNA of the CDR3 is TGTGCCAGCAGCGTGTGGGGGCGGCCTAGCTCTGGAAACACCATATATTTT.

The chain combines TRBV5-1 with TRBJ2-7; no clear D. The CDR3 contains 13 residues. Germline loops: CDR1 SGHRS, CDR2 YFSETQ. V was trimmed by 0 bases and J by 4 bases, leaving 8 bases between them. In DNA, the CDR3 is TGCGCCAGCAGCTTGGAGGTGGGGTACGAGCAGTACGTC. Encoded protein: CASSLEVGYEQYV.

This chain links TRBV19 with TRBJ2-2; no reliable D call. The CDR3 is 13 residues long. Germline loops: CDR1 LNHDA, CDR2 SQIVND (reference sequence). With 5 bases removed from V and 2 bases from J, the gap between germline ends came to 6 bases. The CDR3 region has the DNA TGTGCCAGTAGTCGGGTTAACACCGGGGAGCTGTTTTTT. It is translated as CASSRVNTGELFF.